This TCR beta chain was sequenced during a study of somatic mutations in cytotoxic T cells in rheumatoid arthritis. Overall study: Certain V beta antibody-stained T-cell populations, V beta1+ cells sequenced for TCRB among them, were flow-sorted to nearly 100% purity. Study results and caveats: Among patients with rheumatoid arthritis, but not healthy controls, CD8+ clonality increased with age.

Turning to this clone: Its antigen is undetermined.

Assay: immunoSEQ multiplex PCR; the TCRdb copy retains only in-frame clones and omits some. The sample consists of tens of thousands of clones, roughly 80% of them appearing once. Trimming left V 5 bases short and J 9 bases short, with 11 bases between. The CDR3 runs 12 residues. The germline CDR1 and CDR2 sequences are SGHAT and FQNNGV. Purity of the CD4+ and CD8+ cells, isolated by positive magnetic bead selection, was checked by flow cytometry. The sequenced material came from CD8+ T cells sorted from blood. V gene TRBV11-2 combines with J gene TRBJ2-1; tentatively, D is TRBD1 (6 bases). The receptor was derived from an adult with rheumatoid arthritis. The CDR3 protein is CASSHRVGEQFF. CDR3 DNA: TGTGCCAGCAGCCACAGGGTAGGTGAGCAGTTCTTC. Filled out from reference TRBV11-2 and TRBJ2-1, the complete variable domain reads EAGVAQSPRYKIIEKRQSVAFWCNPISGHATLYWYQQILGQGPKLLIQFQNNGVVDDSQLPKDRFSAERLKGVDSTLKIQPAKLEDSAVYLCASSHRVGEQFFGPGTRLTVL.